This T cell receptor (beta chain) stems from a study of T-cell reconstitution after alpha-beta-depleted transplantation in children. Worth noting for this clonotype: Its antigen remains unidentified.

The TCRbeta library was prepared with unique molecular identifiers. TCRdb fed the PCR reads into MiXCR, producing one record per CDR3 protein. The sample yields around 190,000 distinct CDR3 sequences, roughly 7.1% seen once. Germline CDR1 is MNHNS and CDR2 is SASEGT. V lost 6 bases and J lost 7; bases outside the gene matches: 9. The CDR3 totals 14 residues. Points from the study as a whole: In patients about two months after transplant, alpha-beta T cells reportedly arose from several hundred expanded graft clones. Once a year had passed after transplant, T-cell counts and diversity came mostly from newly produced T cells.

This sequence was found in a boy aged 2 to 10 with acute lymphoblastic leukemia, due to receive a stem cell transplant. The specimen comprised PBMCs, sampled before TCRalphabeta/CD19-depleted stem cell transplant. The J gene is TRBJ2-1, the V gene TRBV6-1; TRBD1 aligns across 7 bases. The CDR3 sequence: CASRDPGGMNEQFF. In nucleotides, the CDR3 is TGTGCCAGCAGAGACCCAGGGGGTATGAATGAGCAGTTCTTC.